Given below is one TCR beta chain in context. Distinct nucleotide sequences in the sample also encode this CDR3. The data stem from a study of technical replicates of blood from several donors. Assay: immunoSEQ multiplex PCR; the TCRdb copy retains only in-frame clones and omits some. Of 91,000 or so clones listed, 95% were seen once; the top ten hold approximately 0.25%. The germline V gene encodes CDR1 MDHEN and CDR2 SYDVKM. CDR3 length equals 13 residues. Trimming removed 6 bases from V and 5 bases from J, with 13 bases in between. The chain links TRBV28 to TRBJ1-1, with D possibly matching TRBD1 (6 bases). This receptor was identified in a human donor in good health. Sequenced input: T cells isolated from PBMCs. DNA of the CDR3: TGTGCCAGCAGCCCAGGGGTTTGGACTGAAGCTTTCTTT. As protein: CASSPGVWTEAFF.